These 15 T cell receptor beta chains share one sample of origin, sequenced in a study of blood T cell repertoires in COVID-19 (dated by TCRdb to the early 2020s). Library preparation used the immunoSEQ multiplex PCR assay. The clones in this table, taken by TCRdb from immuneACCESS, are in-frame only. Not every clone is retained; where verified, under half of the shortfall comes from an unresolved V gene, and the cause of the rest is unknown. Counted in this sample were about 240,000 clones; 75% to 90% of them appeared once. The top ten constitute about 7% of the sample. Sequencing used peripheral blood. The origin of the receptors is a man in his 60s who had recovered from COVID-19.

V is TRBV6-5 and J is TRBJ2-1, with TRBD1 identical over 9 bases. The germline V gene encodes CDR1 MNHEY and CDR2 SVGAGI. The CDR3 is made up of 14 amino acids. V shed 8 bases and J 7 bases; nucleotides not matched to a gene: 9. CDR3 sequence (DNA): TGTGCCAGCGTCCTCGGGACAGGGATAAATGAGCAGTTCTTC. This encodes CASVLGTGINEQFF.

The chain carries TRBV6-5 and TRBJ1-5; 10 nucleotides agree with TRBD1. Germline assignment: CDR1 MNHEY and CDR2 SVGAGI. This CDR3 is built from 14 residues. Losses at the gene ends were 3 bases for V and 6 bases for J; bases not matched to a gene: 2. CDR3 protein: CASSYRQGAQPQHF. The CDR3 bases are TGTGCCAGCAGTTATAGACAGGGGGCTCAGCCCCAGCATTTT.

The rearrangement joins TRBV6-5 to TRBJ1-5, with no clear D. The CDR3 consists of 13 residues. V lost 6 bases and J 4 bases, leaving 10 bases between the germline ends. CDR1 and CDR2 from the germline V gene are MNHEY and SVGAGI. The CDR3 region is CASRAGLNQPQHF. Here the CDR3 DNA reads TGTGCCAGCAGAGCGGGCTTAAATCAGCCCCAGCATTTT.

On this clone itself: At one boundary the junction diverges from the germline segment, which might be a read error. The rearrangement links TRBV6-5 to TRBJ1-3, with 9 bases matching TRBD1. The CDR3 covers 15 residues. CDR1 is MNHEY and CDR2 is SVGAGI in the germline V gene. CDR3: CASRLGQGSGDTIYF. The CDR3 DNA reads TGTGCCAGCAGGCTGGGACAGGGCAGTGGAGACACCATATATTTT.

The rearrangement joins TRBV9 to TRBJ1-6; no clear D gene. Trimming took 4 bases from V and 10 from J, leaving 18 bases between them. The CDR3 loop spans 15 amino acids. From germline, CDR1 is SGDLS and CDR2 YYNGEE. In DNA form, the CDR3 reads TGTGCCAGCAGCTCTAGTGATTGGGTTTGGTCACCCCTCCACTTT. Translation: CASSSSDWVWSPLHF. The full variable domain, its missing parts supplied by reference TRBV9 and TRBJ1-6, is DSGVTQTPKHLITATGQRVTLRCSPRSGDLSVYWYQQSLDQGLQFLIQYYNGEERAKGNILERFSAQQFPDLHSELNLSSLELGDSALYFCASSSSDWVWSPLHFGNGTRLTVT.

V and J are TRBV29-1 and TRBJ2-3, with a possible D match to TRBD1 (7 bases). This CDR3 spans 13 amino acids. The germline CDR1 and CDR2 sequences are SQVTM and ANQGSEA. The ends were cut back, 4 bases at V and 4 bases at J, with 12 bases in the middle. The CDR3 loop is CSVVQGGADTQYF. The CDR3 DNA reads TGCAGCGTTGTTCAGGGGGGCGCAGATACGCAGTATTTT.

The chain joins TRBV14 to TRBJ1-1; possibly TRBD1 for D (5 bases). Germline lookup yields CDR1 SGHDN and CDR2 FVKESK. Trimming removed 0 bases at V and 4 bases at J, with 15 bases between. This CDR3 contains 16 residues. The CDR3 loop reads CASSQDYGRVFTEAFF. CDR3 bases: TGTGCCAGCAGCCAAGATTATGGCAGGGTGTTCACTGAAGCTTTCTTT.

This clone was observed once. The gene calls are TRBV24-1 and TRBJ1-5; 7 bases match TRBD1. Germline values: CDR1 KGHDR, CDR2 SFDVKD. The V segment lost 2 bases and the J segment 4 bases; nucleotides outside the gene matches: 7. The CDR3 covers 16 residues. The CDR3 nucleotides read TGTGCCACCAGTGATTCGTACAGGGGACTTAATCAGCCCCAGCATTTT. Amino acid sequence: CATSDSYRGLNQPQHF.

V and J are TRBV15 and TRBJ1-6; 8 positions agree with TRBD1. V gave up 3 bases and J gave up 5 bases; unmatched junction bases: 0. Germline CDR1 is LNHNV and CDR2 is YYDKDF (reference sequence). The CDR3 extends over 14 amino acids. The CDR3 spells CATSRGQDNSPLHF. The DNA of the CDR3 is TGTGCCACCAGCAGGGGACAGGATAATTCACCCCTCCACTTT.

This clone was observed a few times. The rearrangement joins TRBV25-1 to TRBJ1-1; 7 bases agree with TRBD1. The V segment lost 3 bases and the J segment 0 bases; nucleotides outside the gene matches: 4. Germline loops: CDR1 MGHDK, CDR2 SYGVNS. The CDR3 extends over 15 amino acids. The DNA for the CDR3 is TGTGCCAGCAGTGACCTCGGGACAGTGAACACTGAAGCTTTCTTT. The encoded protein is CASSDLGTVNTEAFF.

In this sample, this clone turned up a few times. J is TRBJ1-5 and V is TRBV7-2, with 7 positions matching TRBD1. Germline CDR1 reads SGHTA; CDR2 reads FQGNSA. The CDR3 loop spans 17 amino acids. The ends lost 5 bases at V and 3 bases at J; junction bases unmatched: 13. The chain's CDR3 is CASSPYRGGGFNQPQHF. CDR3 coding DNA: TGTGCCAGCAGCCCATACAGGGGAGGCGGGTTCAATCAGCCCCAGCATTTT.

The chain carries TRBV5-1 and TRBJ2-3; 8 bases agree with TRBD2. Germline values: CDR1 SGHRS, CDR2 YFSETQ. The CDR3 runs to 16 residues. The junction had 7 bases not matched to a gene; V was cut back by 4 bases and J by 0 bases. The CDR3 DNA sequence: TGCGCCAGCAGCCCACCCACTAGCGGAAGCACAGATACGCAGTATTTT. It yields the protein CASSPPTSGSTDTQYF.

This clone was observed once. The rearrangement joins TRBV11-2 to TRBJ2-5, with D tentatively TRBD2 (5 bases). V was shortened by 5 bases and J by 4 bases, with 11 bases between the two germline ends. CDR1 is SGHAT, CDR2 FQNNGV, per germline. The CDR3 is 13 amino acids. The CDR3 bases are TGTGCCAGCAGCCAAGGACGGGGAGAGACCCAGTACTTC. This gives the protein CASSQGRGETQYF.

The rearrangement links TRBV12-5 to TRBJ1-5, with TRBD1 matching over 9 bases. Germline CDR1 reads LGHNT; CDR2 reads FRNRAP. The CDR3 loop spans 15 amino acids. Unmatched junction bases numbered 5, after V lost 6 bases and J lost 2 bases. This CDR3 reads CASGPRDRGNQPQHF. CDR3 DNA: TGTGCTAGTGGGCCCCGGGACAGGGGCAATCAGCCCCAGCATTTT.

The chain carries TRBV10-2 and TRBJ1-6; D is unclear. Deletions cut 6 bases from V and 0 bases from J, with 12 bases between. Germline V gene sequence: CDR1 WSHSY, CDR2 SAAADI. The CDR3 extends over 16 amino acids. The CDR3 loop is CASRSTGDSYNSPLHF. The CDR3 DNA reads as TGCGCCAGCAGAAGCACCGGGGACTCCTATAATTCACCCCTCCACTTT.